This TCR beta chain was recovered during a study of identical twins. Findings of the study overall: Conclusions were based on cross-sectional statistical analysis, without following the same donors.

V lost 5 bases and J 3 bases, leaving 17 bases between the germline ends. Germline loops: CDR1 SEHNR, CDR2 FQNEAQ (reference sequence). The CDR3 is 15 amino acids. This clonotype has ten or more counts. Its antigen remains unknown. A universal primer site was incorporated via template switching, and the cDNA contained unique molecular identifiers. TCRdb reprocessed the 5' RACE reads with MiXCR, giving one entry per CDR3 protein. The sample has more than 650,000 distinct CDR3 sequences, around 5.7% seen once; the top ten hold roughly 1.6%. Source material: naive T cells sorted from blood. The J gene is TRBJ2-7, the V gene TRBV7-9; D tentatively fits TRBD1 or TRBD2 (5 bases each). This receptor was identified in a man aged 18 to 35 in good health. CDR3 nucleotide sequence: TGTGCCAGCAGCCCCCCGGGGCATGCTAACTACGAGCAGTACTTC. It translates to CASSPPGHANYEQYF. Looking up the rest from reference TRBV7-9 and TRBJ2-7 gives the full variable domain: DTGVSQNPRHKITKRGQNVTFRCDPISEHNRLYWYRQTLGQGPEFLTYFQNEAQLEKSRLLSDRFSAERPKGSFSTLEIQRTEQGDSAMYLCASSPPGHANYEQYFGPGTRLTVT.